The clone carrying this TCR beta chain has more than one count but fewer than ten. This sample was included in a study of response to subunit inactivated influenza vaccine. Per germline, CDR1 MGHRA and CDR2 YSYEKL. CDR3 size: 17 residues. V lost 3 bases to trimming and J lost 5 bases, with 19 bases between them. TCRdb reprocessed the RT-PCR reads with MiXCR, giving one entry per CDR3 protein. This table has roughly 550,000 distinct CDR3 sequences, roughly 25% appearing once. Another study also made use of these data, one on T cells expressing NK-cell markers. As that study records: Researchers built TCR beta cDNA using 5'RACE template switching with UMIs.

This sequence joins TRBV4-1 and TRBJ2-2; D unclear. Sequences were derived from CD4+ T cells sorted from PBMCs, sampled approximately 12 days after vaccination. This TCR came from a man over 45 who received an inactivated influenza vaccine. CDR3 DNA: TGCGCCAGCAGCCACGCCGTGACCAGATTAAGGACCGGGGAGCTGTTTTTT. Amino acids: CASSHAVTRLRTGELFF.